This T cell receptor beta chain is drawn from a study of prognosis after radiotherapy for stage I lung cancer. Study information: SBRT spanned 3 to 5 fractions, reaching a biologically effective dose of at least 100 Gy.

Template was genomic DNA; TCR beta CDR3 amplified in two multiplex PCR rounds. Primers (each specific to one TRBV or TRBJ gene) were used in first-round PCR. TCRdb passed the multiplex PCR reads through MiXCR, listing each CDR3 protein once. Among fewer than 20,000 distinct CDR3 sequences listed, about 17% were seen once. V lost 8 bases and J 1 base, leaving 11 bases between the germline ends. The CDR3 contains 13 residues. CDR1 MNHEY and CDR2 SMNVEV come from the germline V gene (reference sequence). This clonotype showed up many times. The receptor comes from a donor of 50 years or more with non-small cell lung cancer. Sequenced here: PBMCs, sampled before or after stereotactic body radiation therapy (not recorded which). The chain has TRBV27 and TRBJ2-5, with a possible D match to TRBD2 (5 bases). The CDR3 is CASGRRIQETQYF. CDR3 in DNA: TGTGCCAGCGGGAGACGGATCCAAGAGACCCAGTACTTC.